Reported below is one T cell receptor (beta chain). Germline-derived CDR1 and CDR2 are MNHNS and SASEGT. The CDR3 has 16 amino acids. The V and J ends lost 5 bases and 2 bases, in that order; junction bases with no gene match: 11. This sample is part of a study of identical twins. MiXCR was run by TCRdb on the 5' RACE reads, yielding one entry per CDR3 protein. The table has a few hundred thousand distinct CDR3 sequences, around 18% seen once. V gene TRBV6-1 combines with J gene TRBJ2-7, with TRBD2 identical over 8 bases. What was sequenced was naive T cells sorted from blood. The sequence came from a middle-aged man in good health. The CDR3 reads CASSPKRGQEPYEQYF. The CDR3 bases are TGTGCCAGCAGTCCCAAGCGGGGGCAGGAACCCTACGAGCAGTACTTC.